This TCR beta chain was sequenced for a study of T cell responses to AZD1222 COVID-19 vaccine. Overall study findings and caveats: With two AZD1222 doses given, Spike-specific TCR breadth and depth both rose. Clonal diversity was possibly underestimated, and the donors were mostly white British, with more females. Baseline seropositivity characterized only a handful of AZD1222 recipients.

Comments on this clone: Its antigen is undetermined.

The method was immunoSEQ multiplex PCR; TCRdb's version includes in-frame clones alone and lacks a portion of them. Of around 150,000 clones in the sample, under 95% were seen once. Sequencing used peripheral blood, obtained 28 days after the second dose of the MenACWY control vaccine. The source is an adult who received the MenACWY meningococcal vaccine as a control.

CDR3 protein: CASSLGTGAAGWETQYF. The CDR3 coding sequence is TGTGCCAGCAGCTTGGGAACAGGGGCCGCGGGTTGGGAGACCCAGTACTTC. V is TRBV7-2 and J is TRBJ2-5; 7 nucleotides agree with TRBD1. CDR3 size: 17 residues. CDR1 is SGHTA and CDR2 is FQGNSA in the germline V gene. With V trimmed by 3 bases and J by 5 bases, 15 bases remained unmatched.